The 21 T cell receptor beta chains below come from one sample, sequenced in a study of T cell responses to AZD1222 COVID-19 vaccine. The table came from immunoSEQ multiplex PCR; TCRdb's copy has only in-frame clones and leaves some out. The data contain 120,000 to 150,000 clones, roughly 90% of them singletons. The starting material was peripheral blood, obtained on day 0 of AZD1222 vaccination. The origin of the receptors is an adult in good health.

V and J are TRBV28 and TRBJ1-5; D perhaps matches TRBD1 (5 bases). The CDR3 is made up of 13 amino acids. Trimming took 2 bases from V and 7 from J, leaving 9 bases between them. CDR1 and CDR2 (germline): MDHEN, SYDVKM. The CDR3 region is CASSLPGVQPQHF. In nucleotides, the CDR3 is TGTGCCAGCAGTTTACCGGGGGTACAGCCCCAGCATTTT.

The chain links TRBV7-6 to TRBJ1-3, with a tentative D call TRBD1 (5 bases). V lost 5 bases and J lost 4, with 12 bases in between. The CDR3 spans 14 residues. CDR1 is SGHVS, CDR2 FNYEAQ, per germline. The CDR3 region has the DNA TGTGCCAGCAGCCCGCTGGGGACCGGAAACACCATATATTTT. Translation: CASSPLGTGNTIYF.

The CDR3 nucleotides read TGTGCTAGTGGTTTGCCGCGACAGGGTAAAGGCTACACCTTC. Encoded protein: CASGLPRQGKGYTF. The chain combines TRBV12-5 with TRBJ1-2, with TRBD1 matching 7 bases. V lost 2 bases to trimming and J lost 8 bases; unmatched junction nucleotides: 8. CDR1 is LGHNT and CDR2 is FRNRAP in the germline V gene. The CDR3 sequence is 14 residues long.

This chain uses TRBV9 with TRBJ2-5; the D gene is possibly TRBD2 (7 bases). This CDR3 is built from 15 residues. The V end lost 3 bases, the J end lost 3 bases, and 15 bases lay between the germline ends. CDR1 and CDR2 (germline): SGDLS, YYNGEE. The CDR3 coding sequence is TGTGCCAGCAGCGCCCACGGGGGGCCCGAAGAGACCCAGTACTTC. Residues: CASSAHGGPEETQYF. The full variable domain, rest sourced from reference TRBV9 and TRBJ2-5, is DSGVTQTPKHLITATGQRVTLRCSPRSGDLSVYWYQQSLDQGLQFLIQYYNGEERAKGNILERFSAQQFPDLHSELNLSSLELGDSALYFCASSAHGGPEETQYFGPGTRLLVL.

The V call is TRBV28, the J call TRBJ1-5, with D possibly TRBD1 on 6 matching bases. Per the germline V gene, CDR1 is MDHEN and CDR2 is SYDVKM. The CDR3 is 14 residues long. Trimming left V 5 bases short and J 6 bases short, with 14 bases between. The CDR3: CASSRDQGFQPQHF. The CDR3 nucleotides read TGTGCCAGCAGTCGTGATCAGGGGTTTCAGCCCCAGCATTTT.

The chain recombines TRBV29-1 with TRBJ1-1; 7 nucleotides agree with TRBD1. CDR1 is SQVTM and CDR2 is ANQGSEA in the germline V gene. V shed 8 bases and J 1 base; nucleotides not matched to a gene: 4. This CDR3 is 12 amino acids long. The CDR3 nucleotides are TGCAGCATAGGGACAGAGAACACTGAAGCTTTCTTT. Translation: CSIGTENTEAFF.

The chain uses TRBV4-2 and TRBJ2-2, with 8 bases matching TRBD2. From germline, CDR1 is LGHNA and CDR2 YNFKEQ. The length of the CDR3 is 16 residues. J gave up 6 bases and V 0 bases, and 6 bases lay outside the gene matches. CDR3 coding DNA: TGTGCCAGCAGCCAAGACGGGAGCGGGAGCGCCGGGGAGCTGTTTTTT. It is translated as CASSQDGSGSAGELFF.

The rearrangement uses TRBV6-5 and TRBJ2-5, with TRBD1 matching 10 bases. V lost 2 bases, J lost 5 bases, and 5 bases stayed unmatched. Germline V lookup: CDR1 MNHEY, CDR2 SVGAGI. The CDR3 is 15 amino acids. This CDR3 reads CASSYPTGGGETQYF. The CDR3 nucleotides read TGTGCCAGCAGTTACCCGACAGGGGGCGGCGAGACCCAGTACTTC.

The chain employs TRBV12-3 or TRBV12-4 and TRBJ1-1, with no clear D. The V and J ends lost 3 bases and 7 bases respectively, with 9 bases between them. The CDR3 is 12 residues long. CDR3 nucleotides: TGTGCCAGCAGTTTTGGGGTTGGTGAAGCTTTCTTT. The encoded protein is CASSFGVGEAFF.

V gene TRBV10-3 combines with J gene TRBJ1-1; possible D gene TRBD1, 5 bases. CDR1 is ENHRY and CDR2 is SYGVKD in the germline V gene. The CDR3 covers 15 residues. V was trimmed by 2 bases and J by 1 base, leaving 11 bases between them. The CDR3 DNA follows: TGTGCCATCAGTGAGACGCGGCAGGGGAACACTGAAGCTTTCTTT. This codes for CAISETRQGNTEAFF.

V usage is TRBV24-1 and J usage is TRBJ2-5, with 7 positions matching TRBD2. Germline-derived CDR1 and CDR2 are KGHDR and SFDVKD. The CDR3 is 14 residues long. Trimming cost V 2 bases and J 1 base; bases outside gene matches: 0. The CDR3, as DNA: TGTGCCACCAGTGATTGGGGGGGCCAAGAGACCCAGTACTTC. Residues: CATSDWGGQETQYF.

A remark on this clone: The sample has other DNA sequences that encode this CDR3 too. The V and J genes are TRBV5-1 and TRBJ2-7; D gene uncertain. CDR3 length: 11 amino acids. The V gene's germline CDR1 is SGHRS and CDR2 YFSETQ. Trimming shortened V by 4 bases and J by 1 base, and 3 bases separated the two germline ends. The CDR3 DNA sequence: TGCGCCAGCAGCGATTCCTACGAGCAGTACTTC. It codes for CASSDSYEQYF.

The chain links TRBV16 to TRBJ2-1, with 8 bases lining up with TRBD1. The trim removed 3 bases at V and 3 bases at J, leaving 7 bases unmatched. The CDR3 sequence is 16 residues long. The germline gives CDR1 KGHSY, CDR2 FQNENV. The CDR3 sequence: CASSHSGQALYNEQFF. The CDR3, as DNA: TGTGCCAGCAGCCACTCGGGACAGGCCCTCTACAATGAGCAGTTCTTC.

The chain is built from TRBV29-1 and TRBJ1-1; no reliable D call. Trimming took off 3 bases at V and 1 base at J, with 9 bases between the two ends. This CDR3 has 13 residues. CDR1 is SQVTM, CDR2 ANQGSEA, per germline. The CDR3 spells CSVDGLTNTEAFF. DNA for the CDR3: TGCAGCGTTGACGGACTGACGAACACTGAAGCTTTCTTT. Based on the CDR3 plus reference TRBV29-1 and TRBJ1-1, the full variable domain is SAVISQKPSRDICQRGTSLTIQCQVDSQVTMMFWYRQQPGQSLTLIATANQGSEATYESGFVIDKFPISRPNLTFSTLTVSNMSPEDSSIYLCSVDGLTNTEAFFGQGTRLTVV.

This clone has a single count. The chain couples TRBV6-1 to TRBJ1-5, with D possibly being TRBD1 (6 bases). The CDR3 extends over 16 amino acids. Trimming stripped 4 bases from V and 7 bases from J, with 20 bases between. Germline values: CDR1 MNHNS, CDR2 SASEGT. The CDR3 loop reads CASSAKRDTRWQPQHF. CDR3 nucleotides: TGTGCCAGCAGTGCTAAGAGGGACACCCGTTGGCAGCCCCAGCATTTT.

The rearrangement links TRBV28 to TRBJ1-5, with D possibly TRBD1 on 5 matching bases. CDR1 MDHEN and CDR2 SYDVKM come from the germline V gene. V dropped 9 bases and J dropped 0 bases, with 6 bases sitting between them. The CDR3 contains 12 residues. This chain's CDR3 is CASQGSNQPQHF. In DNA, the CDR3 is TGTGCCAGTCAGGGTAGCAATCAGCCCCAGCATTTT.

The CDR3 loop reads CASSLVATNEKLFF. The CDR3 DNA reads as TGTGCCAGCAGTTTAGTTGCAACTAATGAAAAACTGTTTTTT. The V gene is TRBV27, the J gene TRBJ1-4; D gene ambiguous. The V and J ends lost 2 bases and 0 bases respectively, with 4 bases between them. Per germline, CDR1 MNHEY and CDR2 SMNVEV (reference sequence). The length of the CDR3 is 14 residues.

The chain uses TRBV6-4 and TRBJ1-2; no firm D call. Trimming cost V 2 bases and J 7 bases, with 20 bases left between them. The CDR3 loop spans 16 amino acids. In germline, CDR1 is MRHNA, CDR2 SNTAGT. The CDR3 DNA follows: TGTGCCAGCAGTGACGGAGCAGGAACGGTTTTGTCTGGCTACACCTTC. Its protein product is CASSDGAGTVLSGYTF.

This clone was detected once. The CDR3 here is CASSGWATEAFF. CDR3 DNA: TGTGCCAGCAGCGGGTGGGCGACTGAAGCTTTCTTT. The rearrangement uses TRBV7-6 and TRBJ1-1; unclear D gene. There are 12 residues in the CDR3. Looked up from germline, CDR1 is SGHVS and CDR2 is FNYEAQ. V was pared by 5 bases and J by 5 bases, with 9 bases between.

The chain uses TRBV5-1 and TRBJ1-3, with TRBD1 as a possible D gene (5 bases). Trimming left V 1 base short and J 0 bases short, with 8 bases between. CDR1 is SGHRS, CDR2 YFSETQ, per germline. The length of the CDR3 is 15 residues. As DNA, the CDR3 is TGCGCCAGCAGCTTGACTGGGGGCTCTGGAAACACCATATATTTT. Protein sequence: CASSLTGGSGNTIYF.

The chain links TRBV5-4 to TRBJ2-3; 9 positions agree with TRBD2. This CDR3 region has 15 residues. Losses at the gene ends were 3 bases for V and 1 base for J; bases not matched to a gene: 3. The germline V gene has CDR1 SGHNT and CDR2 YYREEE (reference sequence). The CDR3 DNA reads TGTGCCAGCAGCTCGATAGCGGGGGGCACAGATACGCAGTATTTT. Its translation is CASSSIAGGTDTQYF.